Ten or more counts support the clone carrying this T cell receptor (beta chain). No treatment had been given to any patient before thyroid surgery. TCRdb re-called the PCR reads via MiXCR. The sample yields about 15,000 clones, about 35% seen once. V lost 2 bases and J lost 5, with 18 bases in between. Germline values: CDR1 MNHEY, CDR2 SVGAGI. CDR3 length: 16 amino acids. This sample stems from a study of metastatic and nonmetastatic thyroid tumors. As for the study in general: Repertoires from malignant and benign thyroid patients were compared across blood and tumor or nodule tissue.

This chain connects TRBV6-5 to TRBJ1-1; D is perhaps TRBD1 (5 bases). The TCR was taken from a male donor with papillary thyroid cancer or a benign thyroid nodule (not recorded which). Some clones in this sample may be carry-over from other donors' samples. Sequencing input: tumor tissue. DNA of the CDR3: TGTGCCAGCAGTTACAGGGGCGGCGCGGGGCGGACTGAAGCTTTCTTT. Its translation: CASSYRGGAGRTEAFF.